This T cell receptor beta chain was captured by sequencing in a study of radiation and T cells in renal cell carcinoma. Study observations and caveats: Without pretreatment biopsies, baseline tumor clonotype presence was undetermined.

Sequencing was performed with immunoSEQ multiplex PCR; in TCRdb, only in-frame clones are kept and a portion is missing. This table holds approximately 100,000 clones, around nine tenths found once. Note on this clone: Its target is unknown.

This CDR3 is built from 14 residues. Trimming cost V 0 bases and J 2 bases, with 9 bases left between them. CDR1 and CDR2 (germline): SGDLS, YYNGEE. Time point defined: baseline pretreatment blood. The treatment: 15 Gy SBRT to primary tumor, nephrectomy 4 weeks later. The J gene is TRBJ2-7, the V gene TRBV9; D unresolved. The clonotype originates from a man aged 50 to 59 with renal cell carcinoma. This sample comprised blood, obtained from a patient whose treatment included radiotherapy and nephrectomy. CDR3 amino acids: CASSVEGRTYEQYF. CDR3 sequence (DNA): TGTGCCAGCAGCGTAGAAGGCAGAACCTACGAGCAGTACTTC. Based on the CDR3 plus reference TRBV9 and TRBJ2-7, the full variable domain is DSGVTQTPKHLITATGQRVTLRCSPRSGDLSVYWYQQSLDQGLQFLIQYYNGEERAKGNILERFSAQQFPDLHSELNLSSLELGDSALYFCASSVEGRTYEQYFGPGTRLTVT.